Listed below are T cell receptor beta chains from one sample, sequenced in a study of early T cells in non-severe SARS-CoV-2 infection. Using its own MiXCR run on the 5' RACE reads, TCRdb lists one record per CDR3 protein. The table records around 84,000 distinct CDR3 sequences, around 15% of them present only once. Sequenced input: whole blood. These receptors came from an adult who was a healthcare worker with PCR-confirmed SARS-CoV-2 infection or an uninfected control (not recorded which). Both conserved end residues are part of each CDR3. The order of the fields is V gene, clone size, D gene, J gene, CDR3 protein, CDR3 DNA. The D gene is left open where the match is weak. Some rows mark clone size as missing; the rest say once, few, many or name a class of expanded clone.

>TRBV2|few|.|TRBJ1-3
CASSEALPGPVTGNTIYF
TGTGCCAGCAGTGAAGCGCTTCCGGGACCGGTCACAGGAAACACCATATATTTT
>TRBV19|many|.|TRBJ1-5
CATMRGGRNNQPQHF
TGTGCCACCATGAGAGGTGGAAGGAACAATCAGCCCCAGCATTTT
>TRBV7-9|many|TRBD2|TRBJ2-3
CASSLWREVNTQYF
TGTGCCAGCAGCTTATGGCGGGAGGTAAATACGCAGTATTTT
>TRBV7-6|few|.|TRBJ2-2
CASSASGSGELFF
TGTGCCAGCAGCGCGAGCGGATCCGGGGAGCTGTTTTTT
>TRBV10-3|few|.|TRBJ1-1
CAISEVAGVPEAFF
TGTGCCATCAGTGAGGTAGCAGGGGTCCCGGAGGCTTTCTTT
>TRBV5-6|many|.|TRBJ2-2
CASRPTTGTGELFF
TGTGCCAGCAGGCCTACAACGGGCACCGGGGAGCTGTTTTTT
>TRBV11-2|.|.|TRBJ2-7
CASSSITWGAQRSYEQYF
TGTGCCAGCAGCTCGATTACCTGGGGAGCACAGCGCTCCTACGAGCAGTACTTC
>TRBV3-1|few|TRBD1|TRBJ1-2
CASSTDRANYGYTF
TGTGCCAGCAGCACGGACAGGGCTAACTATGGCTACACCTTC
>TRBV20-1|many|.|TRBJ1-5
CSAHVLPNSNQPQHF
TGCAGTGCCCACGTTCTACCTAATAGCAATCAGCCCCAGCATTTT
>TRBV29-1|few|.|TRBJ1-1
CSVGGMNTEAFF
TGCAGCGTTGGCGGCATGAACACTGAAGCTTTCTTT